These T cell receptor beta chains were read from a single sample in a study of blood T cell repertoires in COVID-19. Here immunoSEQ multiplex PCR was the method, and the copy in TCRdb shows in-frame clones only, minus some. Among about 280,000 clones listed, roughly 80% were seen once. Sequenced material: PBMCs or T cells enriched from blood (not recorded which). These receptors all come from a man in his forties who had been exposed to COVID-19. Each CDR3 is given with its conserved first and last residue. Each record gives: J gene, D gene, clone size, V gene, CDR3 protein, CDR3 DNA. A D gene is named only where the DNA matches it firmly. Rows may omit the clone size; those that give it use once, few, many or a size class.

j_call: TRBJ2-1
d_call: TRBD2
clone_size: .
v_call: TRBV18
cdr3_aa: CASSPPSGNGKGEQFF
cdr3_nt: TGTGCCAGCTCACCACCTAGCGGGAATGGGAAAGGTGAGCAGTTCTTC

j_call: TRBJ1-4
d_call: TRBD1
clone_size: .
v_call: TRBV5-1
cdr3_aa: CASSRTGTGDEKLFF
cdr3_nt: TGCGCCAGCAGCCGAACCGGGACAGGGGATGAAAAACTGTTTTTT

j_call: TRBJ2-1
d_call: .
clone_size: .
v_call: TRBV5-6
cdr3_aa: CASSPGPSVGFF
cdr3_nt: TGTGCCAGCAGCCCAGGACCTAGCGTGGGGTTCTTC

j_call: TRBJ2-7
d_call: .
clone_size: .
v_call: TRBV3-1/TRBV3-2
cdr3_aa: CASSQDGEGEQYF
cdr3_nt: TGTGCCAGCAGCCAAGATGGAGAGGGCGAGCAGTACTTC

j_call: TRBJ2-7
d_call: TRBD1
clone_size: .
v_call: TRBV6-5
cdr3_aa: CASRPLTGVSYEQYF
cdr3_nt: TGTGCCAGCAGACCATTGACAGGGGTCTCCTACGAGCAGTACTTC

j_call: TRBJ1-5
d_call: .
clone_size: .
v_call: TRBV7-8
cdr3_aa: CASSRDTRSPQHF
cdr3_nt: TGTGCCAGCAGCCGTGACACCCGGTCGCCCCAGCATTTT

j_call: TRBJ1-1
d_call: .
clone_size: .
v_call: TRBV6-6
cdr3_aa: CASSHVEGNTEAFF
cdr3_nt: TGTGCCAGCAGTCACGTAGAGGGGAACACTGAAGCTTTCTTT

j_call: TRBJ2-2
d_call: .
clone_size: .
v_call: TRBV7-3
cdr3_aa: CASSPQGGTGELFF
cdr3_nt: TGTGCCAGCAGCCCACAGGGTGGGACCGGGGAGCTGTTTTTT

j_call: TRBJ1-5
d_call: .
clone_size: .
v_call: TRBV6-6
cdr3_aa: CASTPYAKGSGQPQHF
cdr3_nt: TGTGCCAGCACTCCCTACGCAAAGGGGTCAGGACAGCCCCAGCATTTT

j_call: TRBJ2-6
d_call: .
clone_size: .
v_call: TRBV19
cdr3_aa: CASSMGAHSGANVLTF
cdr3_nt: TGTGCCAGTAGTATGGGGGCCCACTCTGGGGCCAACGTCCTGACTTTC

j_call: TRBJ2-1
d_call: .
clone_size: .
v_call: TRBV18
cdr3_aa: CASSEQLDNEQFF
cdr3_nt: TGTGCCAGCTCAGAGCAACTGGACAATGAGCAGTTCTTC

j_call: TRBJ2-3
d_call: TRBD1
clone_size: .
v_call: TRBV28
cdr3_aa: CASSRTGGLADTQYF
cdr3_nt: TGTGCCAGCAGCCGGACAGGGGGATTGGCAGATACGCAGTATTTT

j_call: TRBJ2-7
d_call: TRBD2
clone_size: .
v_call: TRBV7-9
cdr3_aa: CASSLGGGSSYEQYF
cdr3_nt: TGTGCCAGCAGCTTAGGTGGCGGGAGTTCCTACGAGCAGTACTTC

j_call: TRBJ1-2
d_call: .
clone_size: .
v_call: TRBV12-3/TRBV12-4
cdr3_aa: CASSFGGVPPSF
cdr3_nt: TGTGCCAGCAGCTTCGGGGGAGTCCCCCCTAGTTTT

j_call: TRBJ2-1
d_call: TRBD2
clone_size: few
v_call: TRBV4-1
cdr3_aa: CASSPRVAGGNEQFF
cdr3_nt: TGCGCCAGCAGCCCCCGGGTAGCGGGAGGGAATGAGCAGTTCTTC

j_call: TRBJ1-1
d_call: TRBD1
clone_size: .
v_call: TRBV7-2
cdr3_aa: CASSRDSLNTEAFF
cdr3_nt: TGTGCCAGCAGCCGGGACAGCTTGAACACTGAAGCTTTCTTT

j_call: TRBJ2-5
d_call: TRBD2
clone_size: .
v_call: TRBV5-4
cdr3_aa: CASSPAGGGETQYF
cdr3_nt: TGTGCCAGCAGCCCAGCGGGAGGCGGGGAGACCCAGTACTTC

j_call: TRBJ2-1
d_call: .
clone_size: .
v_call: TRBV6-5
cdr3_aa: CASTTRQGNEQFF
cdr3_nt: TGTGCCAGCACGACCCGCCAGGGGAATGAGCAGTTCTTC

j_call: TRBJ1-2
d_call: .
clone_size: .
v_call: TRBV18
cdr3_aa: CASSPEGTSYGYTF
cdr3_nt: TGTGCCAGCTCACCGGAGGGAACAAGCTATGGCTACACCTTC

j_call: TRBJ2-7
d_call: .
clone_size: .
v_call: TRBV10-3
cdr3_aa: CAISDGGDYEQYF
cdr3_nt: TGTGCCATCAGTGATGGAGGCGACTACGAGCAGTACTTC

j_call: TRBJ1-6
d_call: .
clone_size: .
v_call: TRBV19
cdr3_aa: CASSAYSDLNSPLHF
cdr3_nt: TGTGCCAGTAGTGCCTACAGTGATCTCAATTCACCCCTCCACTTT

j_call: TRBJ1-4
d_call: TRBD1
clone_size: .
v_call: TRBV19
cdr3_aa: CASSGTGVEKLFF
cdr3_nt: TGTGCCAGTAGTGGGACAGGGGTAGAAAAACTGTTTTTT

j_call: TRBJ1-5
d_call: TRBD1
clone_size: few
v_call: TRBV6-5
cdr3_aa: CASRGGQSNQPQHF
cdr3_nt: TGTGCCAGCAGAGGGGGACAGAGCAATCAGCCCCAGCATTTT

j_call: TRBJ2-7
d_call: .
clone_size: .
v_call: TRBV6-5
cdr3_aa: CASRLADSYEQYF
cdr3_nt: TGTGCCAGCAGATTAGCGGACTCCTACGAGCAGTACTTC

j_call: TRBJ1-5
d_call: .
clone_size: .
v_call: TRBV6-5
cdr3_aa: CASSSRGSSNQPQHF
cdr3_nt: TGTGCCAGCAGCTCCCGGGGGAGTAGCAATCAGCCCCAGCATTTT

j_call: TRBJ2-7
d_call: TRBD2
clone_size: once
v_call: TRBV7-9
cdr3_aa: CASSFLRDGLAGYSEQYF
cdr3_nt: TGTGCCAGCAGCTTCCTACGCGACGGACTAGCTGGGTATAGCGAGCAGTACTTC